This TCR beta chain emerged from a study of cytomegalovirus exposure and HLA in healthy donors. The study, taken as a whole, reports: Researchers catalogued about 150 TCR beta chains as cytomegalovirus-associated. In a later analysis, HLA-C alleles had the fewest associated TCRs, DRB1 alleles the most. A highly shared variant cluster was judged a likely technical artifact. The authors excluded some V segments, including TRBV6-2 and TRBV6-3, as indistinguishable.

There are 16 residues in the CDR3. Germline lookup yields CDR1 SGDLS and CDR2 YYNGEE. Germline trimming cut 1 base from V and 7 bases from J; bases unmatched to any gene: 9. Points on this clone: Its specificity is unknown.

With 60 Vbeta and 13 Jbeta primers, the PCR was carried out. Assay used: immunoSEQ multiplex PCR; TCRdb lists only in-frame clones, some missing. The top ten clones hold about 4.9% of a sample with 85,000 to 120,000 clones, around 68% of them seen once. V gene TRBV9 combines with J gene TRBJ2-1; TRBD1 matches at 9 bases. The clonotype was recovered from a human donor in good health. The sample comprised PBMCs. As DNA, the CDR3 is TGTGCCAGCAGCGTATACGGGGACAGGGCTGGAAATGAGCAGTTCTTC. Its protein product is CASSVYGDRAGNEQFF.